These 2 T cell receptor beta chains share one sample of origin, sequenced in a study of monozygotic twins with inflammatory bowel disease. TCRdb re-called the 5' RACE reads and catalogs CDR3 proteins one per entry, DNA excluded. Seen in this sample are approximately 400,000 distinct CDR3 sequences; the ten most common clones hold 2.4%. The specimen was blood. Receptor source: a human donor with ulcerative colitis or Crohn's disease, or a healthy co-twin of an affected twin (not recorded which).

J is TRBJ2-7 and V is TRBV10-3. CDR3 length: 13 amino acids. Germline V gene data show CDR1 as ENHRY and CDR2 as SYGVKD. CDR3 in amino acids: CAISDSSLYEQYF.

The CDR3 sequence is CSVERIAAPTDTQYF. The chain has TRBV29-1 and TRBJ2-3; TCRdb indicates TRBD2, and absent DNA this call remains unverified. This CDR3 spans 15 amino acids. Germline V gene lookup returns CDR1 SQVTM and CDR2 ANQGSEA.